The 16 T cell receptor beta chains given below trace back to one sample, sequenced in a study of CD8+ T cells in alopecia areata. The treatment: oral pan-JAK inhibitor, 5-10 mg twice daily. Extraction of RNA preceded its reverse transcription into cDNA, which served as the sequencing template. The protocol was immunoSEQ multiplex PCR, while the TCRdb copy is restricted to in-frame clones and leaves out a portion. The repertoire has some 150,000 clones, less than 75% of them found once; the top ten carry around 16%. The material was CD4+ T cells sorted from blood, obtained between weeks 55 and 65, from a patient treated with tofacitinib. The receptors come from a human donor with alopecia areata.

The chain links TRBV11-3 to TRBJ2-1, with TRBD1 identical over 9 bases. V shed 2 bases and J 7 bases; nucleotides not matched to a gene: 6. Looked up from germline, CDR1 is SGHNT and CDR2 is YENEEA. The CDR3 totals 15 residues. The CDR3 nucleotides read TGTGCCAGCAGCTTATTAGGACAGGGGAATAATGAGCAGTTCTTC. This codes for CASSLLGQGNNEQFF.

V usage is TRBV7-9 and J usage is TRBJ1-2, with D possibly matching TRBD1 (6 bases). V was cut by 4 bases and J by 2 bases, with 17 bases left in between. This CDR3 region has 16 residues. Germline V gene data show CDR1 as SEHNR and CDR2 as FQNEAQ (reference sequence). In DNA, the CDR3 is TGTGCCAGCAGCTCCCCTCTAGGGGGGGCAAACTATGGCTACACCTTC. Encoded protein: CASSSPLGGANYGYTF.

In DNA form, the CDR3 reads TGTGCCAGCAGTGAGTTACAGACCTATGGCTACACCTTC. Residues: CASSELQTYGYTF. The chain recombines TRBV6-5 with TRBJ1-2, with unresolved D. The CDR3 loop spans 13 amino acids. Germline V gene sequence: CDR1 MNHEY, CDR2 SVGAGI. V lost 5 bases to trimming and J lost 4 bases, with 11 bases between them.

The gene calls are TRBV7-8 and TRBJ2-7; tentative D call: TRBD2 (7 bases). CDR1 SGHVS and CDR2 FQNEAQ come from the germline V gene. Trimming cost V 5 bases and J 0 bases, with 20 bases left between them. The CDR3 length is 17 residues. CDR3 protein: CASSQGGGAIPSYEQYF. CDR3 in DNA: TGTGCCAGCAGCCAAGGGGGAGGGGCCATTCCCTCCTACGAGCAGTACTTC.

This clone occurred a few times. The V call is TRBV6-6, the J call TRBJ2-3; no clear D gene. Germline lookup yields CDR1 MNHNY and CDR2 SVGAGI (reference sequence). This CDR3 has 14 residues. The V end lost 2 bases, the J end lost 1 base, and 7 bases lay between the germline ends. CDR3 protein: CASSYGARTDTQYF. Here the CDR3 DNA reads TGTGCCAGCAGTTACGGAGCCCGCACAGATACGCAGTATTTT.

This CDR3 reads CSVAPGQTPYNEQFF. CDR3 DNA: TGCAGCGTTGCCCCGGGACAAACCCCTTACAATGAGCAGTTCTTC. This chain joins TRBV29-1 and TRBJ2-1; tentatively, D is TRBD1 (6 bases). Deletions cut 4 bases from V and 4 bases from J, with 17 bases between. Per the germline V gene, CDR1 is SQVTM and CDR2 is ANQGSEA. The CDR3 length is 15 residues.

This clone was observed a single time. The chain carries TRBV9 and TRBJ1-3; D gene uncertain. V dropped 2 bases and J dropped 4 bases, with 10 bases sitting between them. This CDR3 region has 14 residues. Germline CDR1 SGDLS, CDR2 YYNGEE. This CDR3 reads CASSVGGLGNTIYF. CDR3 DNA sequence: TGTGCCAGCAGCGTTGGCGGGTTAGGAAACACCATATATTTT.

This chain joins TRBV5-6 and TRBJ2-3; 8 bases line up with TRBD2. The CDR3 runs to 16 residues. V shed 4 bases and J 5 bases; nucleotides not matched to a gene: 12. CDR1 is SGHDT, CDR2 YYEEEE, per germline. The chain's CDR3 is CASSGTRGGLGDTQYF. The DNA of the CDR3 is TGTGCCAGCAGCGGAACACGGGGGGGCCTCGGAGATACGCAGTATTTT.

The V and J genes are TRBV30 and TRBJ1-4; D gene ambiguous. The CDR3 has 14 residues. Germline values: CDR1 GTSNPN, CDR2 SVGIG (reference sequence). Deletions cut 0 bases from V and 5 bases from J, with 10 bases between. The CDR3 region is CAWSVVLTNEKLFF. For the CDR3, the DNA is TGTGCCTGGAGTGTAGTACTTACGAATGAAAAACTGTTTTTT.

This chain connects TRBV5-1 to TRBJ2-7; D unresolved. The CDR3 consists of 16 residues. Looked up from germline, CDR1 is SGHRS and CDR2 is YFSETQ. The germline V and J ends were trimmed by 0 bases and 1 base, with 14 bases remaining between them. CDR3 nucleotides: TGCGCCAGCAGCTTGGAGGTCGGTTCAGCTTCCTACGAGCAGTACTTC. Protein product: CASSLEVGSASYEQYF. Full variable domain (remainder filled in from reference TRBV5-1 and TRBJ2-7): KAGVTQTPRYLIKTRGQQVTLSCSPISGHRSVSWYQQTPGQGLQFLFEYFSETQRNKGNFPGRFSGRQFSNSRSEMNVSTLELGDSALYLCASSLEVGSASYEQYFGPGTRLTVT.

About this clone itself: At the DNA level, this CDR3 is encoded by other sequences in the same sample as well. The chain carries TRBV15 and TRBJ2-7, with D possibly being TRBD2 (5 bases). Germline-derived CDR1 and CDR2 are LNHNV and YYDKDF (reference sequence). The CDR3 is 14 residues long. The V end lost 0 bases, the J end lost 3 bases, and 9 bases lay between the germline ends. The CDR3 DNA follows: TGTGCCACCAGCAGAGAGAGAGGGAGCTACGAGCAGTACTTC. Protein: CATSRERGSYEQYF.

This chain links TRBV11-2 with TRBJ2-2; D not certain. Trimming left V 8 bases short and J 7 bases short, with 14 bases between. This CDR3 region has 13 residues. Looked up from germline, CDR1 is SGHAT and CDR2 is FQNNGV. CDR3 region: CASCPQWGGELFF. The CDR3 nucleotides read TGTGCCAGCTGCCCCCAATGGGGCGGGGAGCTGTTTTTT.

The J gene is TRBJ1-2, the V gene TRBV25-1; no firm D call. The CDR3 spans 11 residues. V lost 6 bases to trimming and J lost 10 bases, with 12 bases between them. Germline loops: CDR1 MGHDK, CDR2 SYGVNS. CDR3 sequence (DNA): TGTGCCAGCAGAGTGGGAAAAGACTACACCTTC. Translated, it gives CASRVGKDYTF.

This clone was counted a few times. The rearrangement joins TRBV6-5 to TRBJ2-7; D uncertain. Germline CDR1 and CDR2: MNHEY and SVGAGI. With 4 bases removed from V and 7 bases from J, the gap between germline ends came to 17 bases. The CDR3 has 14 residues. The CDR3 is CASSFLNKGWEQYF. DNA for the CDR3: TGTGCCAGCAGTTTCTTGAACAAGGGATGGGAGCAGTACTTC.

This chain's CDR3 is CASGEGAPSYGYTF. The CDR3 nucleotides are TGTGCTAGTGGTGAGGGGGCCCCGAGCTATGGCTACACCTTC. The chain joins TRBV12-5 to TRBJ1-2, with 7 positions matching TRBD1. The CDR3 covers 14 residues. The germline CDR1 and CDR2 sequences are LGHNT and FRNRAP. After removal of 5 bases from V and 4 bases from J, the junction contained 7 bases not matched to a gene. The full variable domain, in which reference TRBV12-5 and TRBJ1-2 provide the parts outside the CDR3, is DARVTQTPRHKVTEMGQEVTMRCQPILGHNTVFWYRQTMMQGLELLAYFRNRAPLDDSGMPKDRFSAEMPDATLATLKIQPSEPRDSAVYFCASGEGAPSYGYTFGSGTRLTVV.

The chain is built from TRBV20-1 and TRBJ1-2; 7 bases match TRBD1. Unmatched junction bases numbered 7, after V lost 6 bases and J lost 9 bases. The length of the CDR3 is 11 residues. The germline CDR1 and CDR2 sequences are DFQATT and SNEGSKA (reference sequence). CDR3 in amino acids: CSAPDRRSYTF. In DNA, the CDR3 is TGCAGTGCACCGGACAGGAGGAGCTACACCTTC.